This record concerns one TCR beta chain sequence. The clone's antigen remains unknown. No base quality values were provided; no much bigger clone lies one nucleotide off. This record belongs to a study of blood T cell repertoires in COVID-19 (dated by TCRdb to 2019 to 2021). Concerning the study at large: Samples covering the acute and convalescent phases of COVID-19 were provided by collaborators in the United States, Italy and Spain. The dataset comprised deeply sampled blood TCRbeta repertoires from subjects exposed to, actively infected with, or recovered from COVID-19. Where available, HLA class I and class II types were obtained from metadata supplied by the sample provider rather than from assay-based typing. The prospective study material was composed of cDNA or gDNA derived from T cells, B-cell-depleted T cells, or PBMCs. Nearly every sample came with metadata listing a de-identified subject ID, COVID-19 status, age in years and sex. The repertoires were released in a freely available public database meant as a resource for research on the immune response to SARS-CoV-2. Samples came from the ongoing ImmuneRACE study (first 160 participants) plus 1,254 subjects from 6 global collaborators.

Whole blood was collected in K2EDTA tubes by collaborating institutions according to the institutions' own protocols. Collaborator samples were shipped for TCRbeta analysis as frozen whole blood, isolated PBMCs, or DNA extracted from either sample type. V has 6 bases trimmed and J has 5 bases trimmed; junction bases matching no gene number 6. The CDR3 runs 13 amino acids, cysteine and phenylalanine included. The read is trimmed to its CDR3 DNA, 39 bases read in frame from base 1. The germline V gene gives CDR1 as SQVTM and CDR2 as ANQGSEA. Paper-wide results and their limitations: Clinical and demographic metadata were provided uncurated, with the amount varying by source and participant.

TCRbeta CDR3 regions were amplified from genomic DNA by means of the immunoSEQ Assay, a bias-controlled multiplex PCR. The study's own analysis went as follows. Nucleated cell counts per sample were estimated from amplification of reference gene primers within the assay. To quantify the absolute abundance of each unique TCRbeta CDR3 rearrangement, sequence reads were collapsed and filtered. For each sample, productive Simpson clonality was calculated as the square root of Simpson's diversity index across productive rearrangements. Not all clones reach the TCRdb copy of this immuneACCESS table, which keeps in-frame sequences only. Checked studies attribute under half of the gap to unresolved V genes and leave the rest unexplained. V and J calls and clone size come straight from that table; D and trimming were deduced from the DNA. Counted in this sample were some 80,000 clones; over 80% of them appeared once. The ten largest make up 9% of the sample.

The receptor was derived from a human donor in a cohort sampled during active COVID-19. Sequenced input: peripheral blood. This chain is built from TRBV29-1 and TRBJ2-5, with 10 central nucleotides matching TRBD1. The DNA sequence is given as TGCAGCGTCGGGACAGGGGATAGGGAGACCCAGTACTTC. It translates to CSVGTGDRETQYF.